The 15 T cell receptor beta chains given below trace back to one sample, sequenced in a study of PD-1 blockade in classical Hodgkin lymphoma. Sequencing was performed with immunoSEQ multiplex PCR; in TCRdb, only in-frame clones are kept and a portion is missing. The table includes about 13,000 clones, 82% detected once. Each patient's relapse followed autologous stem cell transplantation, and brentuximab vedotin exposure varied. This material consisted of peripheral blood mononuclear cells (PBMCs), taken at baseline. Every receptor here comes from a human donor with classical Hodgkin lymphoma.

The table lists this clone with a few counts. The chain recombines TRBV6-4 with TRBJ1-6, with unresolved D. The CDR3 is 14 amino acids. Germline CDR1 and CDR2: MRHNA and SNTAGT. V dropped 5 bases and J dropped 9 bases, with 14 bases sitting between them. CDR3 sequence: CASSTLSRGSPLHF. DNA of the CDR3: TGTGCCAGCAGTACCTTGAGCCGAGGTTCACCCCTCCACTTT.

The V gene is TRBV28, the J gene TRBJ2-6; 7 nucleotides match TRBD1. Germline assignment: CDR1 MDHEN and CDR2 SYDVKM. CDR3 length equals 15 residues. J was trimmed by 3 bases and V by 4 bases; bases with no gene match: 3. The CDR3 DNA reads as TGTGCCAGCAGTTCACAGGGGTTTGGGGCCAACGTCCTGACTTTC. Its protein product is CASSSQGFGANVLTF.

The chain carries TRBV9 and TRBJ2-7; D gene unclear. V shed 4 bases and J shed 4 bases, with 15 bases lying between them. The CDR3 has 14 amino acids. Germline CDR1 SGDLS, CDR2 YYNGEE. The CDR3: CASSSGPIPYEQYF. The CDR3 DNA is TGTGCCAGCAGCTCCGGGCCGATCCCGTACGAGCAGTACTTC.

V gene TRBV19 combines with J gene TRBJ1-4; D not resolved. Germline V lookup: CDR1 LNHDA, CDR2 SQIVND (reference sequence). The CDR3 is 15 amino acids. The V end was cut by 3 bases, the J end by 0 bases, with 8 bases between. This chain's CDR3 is CASSMSGATNEKLFF. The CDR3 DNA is TGTGCCAGTAGTATGTCGGGTGCAACTAATGAAAAACTGTTTTTT.

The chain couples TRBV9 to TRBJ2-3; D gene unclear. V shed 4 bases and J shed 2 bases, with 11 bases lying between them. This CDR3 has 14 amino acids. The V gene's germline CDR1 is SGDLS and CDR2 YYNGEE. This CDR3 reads CASSPYGLTDTQYF. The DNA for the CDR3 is TGTGCCAGCAGCCCATATGGGCTCACAGATACGCAGTATTTT.

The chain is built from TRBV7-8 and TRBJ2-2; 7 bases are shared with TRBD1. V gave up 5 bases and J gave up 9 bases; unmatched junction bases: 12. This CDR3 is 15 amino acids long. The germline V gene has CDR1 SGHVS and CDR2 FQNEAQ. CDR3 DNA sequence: TGTGCCAGCAGCCGGAAACAGGGGTTAACACGGGAGCTGTTTTTT. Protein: CASSRKQGLTRELFF.

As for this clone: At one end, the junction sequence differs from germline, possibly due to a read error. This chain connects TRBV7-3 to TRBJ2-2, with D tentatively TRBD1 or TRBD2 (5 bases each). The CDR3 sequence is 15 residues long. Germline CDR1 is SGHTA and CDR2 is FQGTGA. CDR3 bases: TGTGCCAGCAGCTCAGGCCGAGGGACGACCGAGGAGCTGTTTTTT. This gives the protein CASSSGRGTTEELFF.

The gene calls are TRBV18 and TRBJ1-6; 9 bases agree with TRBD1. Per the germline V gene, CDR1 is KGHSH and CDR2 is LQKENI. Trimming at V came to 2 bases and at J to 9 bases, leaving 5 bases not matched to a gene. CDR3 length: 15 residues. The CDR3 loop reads CASSPGTGFTSPLHF. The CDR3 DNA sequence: TGTGCCAGCTCACCAGGGACAGGGTTCACTTCACCCCTCCACTTT.

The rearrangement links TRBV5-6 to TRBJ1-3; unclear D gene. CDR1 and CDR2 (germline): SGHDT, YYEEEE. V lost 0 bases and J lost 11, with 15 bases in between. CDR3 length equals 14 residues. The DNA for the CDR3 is TGTGCCAGCAGCTTGGGGAGCACCGATACCCCCATATATTTT. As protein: CASSLGSTDTPIYF.

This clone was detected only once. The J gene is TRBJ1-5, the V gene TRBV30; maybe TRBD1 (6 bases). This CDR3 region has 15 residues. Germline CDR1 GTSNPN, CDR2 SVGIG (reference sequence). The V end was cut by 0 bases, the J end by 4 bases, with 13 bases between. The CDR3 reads CAWSVDGGANQPQHF. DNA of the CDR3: TGTGCCTGGAGTGTGGATGGGGGGGCAAATCAGCCCCAGCATTTT.

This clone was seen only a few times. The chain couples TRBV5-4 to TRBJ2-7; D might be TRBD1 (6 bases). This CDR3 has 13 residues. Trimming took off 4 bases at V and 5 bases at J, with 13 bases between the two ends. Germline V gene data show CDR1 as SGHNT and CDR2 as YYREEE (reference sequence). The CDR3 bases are TGTGCCAGCAGCACCACAGGGTATGACGAGCAGTACTTC. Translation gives CASSTTGYDEQYF.

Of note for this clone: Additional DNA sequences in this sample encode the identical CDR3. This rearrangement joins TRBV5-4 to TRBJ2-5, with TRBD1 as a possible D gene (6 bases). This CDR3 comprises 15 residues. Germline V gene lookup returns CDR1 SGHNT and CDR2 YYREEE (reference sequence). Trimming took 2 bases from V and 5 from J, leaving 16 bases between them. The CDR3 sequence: CASSLDQGRGETQYF. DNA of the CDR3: TGTGCCAGCAGCTTAGATCAGGGGAGAGGGGAGACCCAGTACTTC.

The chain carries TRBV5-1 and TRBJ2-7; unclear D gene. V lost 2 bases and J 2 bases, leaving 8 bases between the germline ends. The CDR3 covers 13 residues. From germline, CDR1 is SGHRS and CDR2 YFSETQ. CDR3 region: CASSFGITYEQYF. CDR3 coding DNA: TGCGCCAGCAGCTTCGGCATTACCTACGAGCAGTACTTC.

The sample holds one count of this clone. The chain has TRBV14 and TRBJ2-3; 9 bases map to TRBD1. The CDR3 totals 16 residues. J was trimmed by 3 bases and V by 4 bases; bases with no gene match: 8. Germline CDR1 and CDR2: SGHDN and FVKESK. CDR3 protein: CASSRVSGTGTDTQYF. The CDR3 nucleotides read TGTGCCAGCAGCCGGGTCTCCGGGACAGGGACAGATACGCAGTATTTT.

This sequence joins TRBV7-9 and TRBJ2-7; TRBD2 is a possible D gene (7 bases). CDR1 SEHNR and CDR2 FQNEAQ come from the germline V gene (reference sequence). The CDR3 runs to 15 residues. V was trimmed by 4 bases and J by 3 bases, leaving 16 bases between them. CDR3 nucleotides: TGTGCCAGCAGCTCCCCGGGGGGCCCAGACTACGAGCAGTACTTC. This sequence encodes CASSSPGGPDYEQYF.